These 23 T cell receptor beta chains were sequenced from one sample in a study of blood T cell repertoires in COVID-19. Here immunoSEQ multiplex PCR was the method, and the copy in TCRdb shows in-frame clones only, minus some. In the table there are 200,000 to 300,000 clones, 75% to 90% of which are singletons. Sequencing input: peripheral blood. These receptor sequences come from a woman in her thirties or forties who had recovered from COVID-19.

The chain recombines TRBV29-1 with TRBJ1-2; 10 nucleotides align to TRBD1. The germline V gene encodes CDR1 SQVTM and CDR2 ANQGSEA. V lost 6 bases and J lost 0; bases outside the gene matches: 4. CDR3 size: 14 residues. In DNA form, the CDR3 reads TGCAGCGTGACAGGGGGCCCTACTAACTATGGCTACACCTTC. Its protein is CSVTGGPTNYGYTF.

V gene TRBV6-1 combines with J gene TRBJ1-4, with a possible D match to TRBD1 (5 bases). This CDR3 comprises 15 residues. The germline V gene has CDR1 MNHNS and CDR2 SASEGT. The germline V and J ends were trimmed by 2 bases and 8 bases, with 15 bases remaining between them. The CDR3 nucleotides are TGTGCCAGCAGTGAATCCGGGACTCCGGACGAAAAACTGTTTTTT. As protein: CASSESGTPDEKLFF.

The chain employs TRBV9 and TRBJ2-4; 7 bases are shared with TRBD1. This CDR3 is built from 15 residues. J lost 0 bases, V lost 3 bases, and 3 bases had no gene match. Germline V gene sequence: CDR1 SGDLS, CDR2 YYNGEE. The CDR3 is CASSGTGLAKNIQYF. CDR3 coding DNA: TGTGCCAGCAGCGGGACAGGACTAGCCAAAAACATTCAGTACTTC.

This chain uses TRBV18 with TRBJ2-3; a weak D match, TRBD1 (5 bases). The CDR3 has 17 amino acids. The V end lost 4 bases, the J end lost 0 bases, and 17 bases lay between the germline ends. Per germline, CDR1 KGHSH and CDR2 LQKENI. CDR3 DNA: TGTGCCAGCTCACTAATGGCTCTTGGGGCAAGCACAGATACGCAGTATTTT. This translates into CASSLMALGASTDTQYF.

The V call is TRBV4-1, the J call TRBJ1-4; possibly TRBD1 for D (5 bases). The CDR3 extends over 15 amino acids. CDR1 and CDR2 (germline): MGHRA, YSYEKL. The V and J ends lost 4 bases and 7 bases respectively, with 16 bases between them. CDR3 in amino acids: CASSLTPGIGEKLFF. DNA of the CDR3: TGCGCCAGCAGCCTCACCCCAGGGATTGGTGAAAAACTGTTTTTT.

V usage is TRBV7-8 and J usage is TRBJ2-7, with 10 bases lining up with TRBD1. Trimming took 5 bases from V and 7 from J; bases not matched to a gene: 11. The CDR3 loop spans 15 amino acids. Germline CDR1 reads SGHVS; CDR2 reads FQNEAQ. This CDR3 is CASSARDRGLKEQYF. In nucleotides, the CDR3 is TGTGCCAGCAGCGCAAGGGACAGGGGTCTAAAAGAGCAGTACTTC.

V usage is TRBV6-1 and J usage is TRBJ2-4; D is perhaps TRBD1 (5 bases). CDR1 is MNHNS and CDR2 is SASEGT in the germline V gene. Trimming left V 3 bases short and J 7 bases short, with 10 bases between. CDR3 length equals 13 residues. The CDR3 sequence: CASSDPGPNIQYF. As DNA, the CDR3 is TGTGCCAGCAGTGACCCAGGGCCCAACATTCAGTACTTC.

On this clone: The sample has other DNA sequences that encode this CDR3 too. The CDR3 spells CASSPGTGYTF. The CDR3 DNA reads TGTGCCAGCAGCCCCGGAACAGGGTACACCTTC. The V and J genes are TRBV7-9 and TRBJ1-2, with a tentative D call TRBD1 (6 bases). Germline CDR1 SEHNR, CDR2 FQNEAQ (reference sequence). Between the trimmed V and J ends, which lost 5 bases and 11 bases, there was a span of 12 bases. This CDR3 has 11 residues. Using reference TRBV7-9 and TRBJ1-2 for the parts outside the CDR3, the full variable domain is DTGVSQNPRHKITKRGQNVTFRCDPISEHNRLYWYRQTLGQGPEFLTYFQNEAQLEKSRLLSDRFSAERPKGSFSTLEIQRTEQGDSAMYLCASSPGTGYTFGSGTRLTVV.

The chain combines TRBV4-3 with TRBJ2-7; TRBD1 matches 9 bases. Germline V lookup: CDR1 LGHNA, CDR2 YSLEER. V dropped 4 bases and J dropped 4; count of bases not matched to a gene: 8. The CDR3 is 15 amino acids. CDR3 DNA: TGCGCCAGCAGCCTAGAGACAGGGGGTAATTACGAGCAGTACTTC. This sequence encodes CASSLETGGNYEQYF.

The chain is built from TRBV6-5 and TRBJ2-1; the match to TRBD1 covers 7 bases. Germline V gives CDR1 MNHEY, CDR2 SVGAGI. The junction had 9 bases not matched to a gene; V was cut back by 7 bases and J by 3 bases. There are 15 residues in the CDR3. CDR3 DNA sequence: TGTGCCAGCACCCTTAGGACAGGTTACTACAATGAGCAGTTCTTC. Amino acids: CASTLRTGYYNEQFF.

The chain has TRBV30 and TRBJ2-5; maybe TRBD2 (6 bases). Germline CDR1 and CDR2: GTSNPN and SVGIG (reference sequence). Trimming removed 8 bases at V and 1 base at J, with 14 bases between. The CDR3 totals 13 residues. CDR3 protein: CAGGASFQETQYF. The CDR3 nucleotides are TGTGCCGGAGGGGCTAGTTTCCAAGAGACCCAGTACTTC.

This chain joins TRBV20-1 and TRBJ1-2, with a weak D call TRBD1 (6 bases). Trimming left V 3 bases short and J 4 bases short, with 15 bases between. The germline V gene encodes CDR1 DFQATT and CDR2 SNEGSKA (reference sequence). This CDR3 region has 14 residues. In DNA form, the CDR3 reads TGCAGTGCTAGTACTAAGGGGGTTGGCTATGGCTACACCTTC. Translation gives CSASTKGVGYGYTF.

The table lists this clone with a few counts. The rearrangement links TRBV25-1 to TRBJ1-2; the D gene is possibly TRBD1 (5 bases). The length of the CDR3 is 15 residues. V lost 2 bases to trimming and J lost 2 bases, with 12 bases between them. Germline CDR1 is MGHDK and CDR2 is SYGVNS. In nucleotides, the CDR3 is TGTGCCAGCAGTGAACCGCAGCGGGGGAACTATGGCTACACCTTC. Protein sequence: CASSEPQRGNYGYTF.

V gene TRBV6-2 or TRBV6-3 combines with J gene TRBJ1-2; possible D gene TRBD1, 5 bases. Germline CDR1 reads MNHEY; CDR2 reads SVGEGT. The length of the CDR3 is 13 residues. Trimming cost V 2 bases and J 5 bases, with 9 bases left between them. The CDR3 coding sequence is TGTGCCAGCAGTTACAAGCCAGGGTATGGCTACACCTTC. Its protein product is CASSYKPGYGYTF.

CDR3 coding DNA: TGTGCCAGCAGTACTGCAGGGCTCACCGGGGAGCTGTTTTTT. Translated: CASSTAGLTGELFF. The chain joins TRBV2 to TRBJ2-2; tentative D call: TRBD1 (5 bases). This CDR3 is 14 amino acids long. In germline, CDR1 is SNHLY, CDR2 FYNNEI. V lost 5 bases to trimming and J lost 4 bases, with 11 bases between them.

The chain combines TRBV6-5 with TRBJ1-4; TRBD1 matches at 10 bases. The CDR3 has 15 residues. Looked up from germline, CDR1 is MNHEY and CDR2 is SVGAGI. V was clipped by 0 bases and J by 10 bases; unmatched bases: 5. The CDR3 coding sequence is TGTGCCAGCAGTTACTCGGGACAGGGGAGTGTAAAACTGTTTTTT. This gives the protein CASSYSGQGSVKLFF.

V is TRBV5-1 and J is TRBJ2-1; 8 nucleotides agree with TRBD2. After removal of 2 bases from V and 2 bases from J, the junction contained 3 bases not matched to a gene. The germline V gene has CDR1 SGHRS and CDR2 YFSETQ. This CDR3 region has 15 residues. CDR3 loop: CASSFPAGAYNEQFF. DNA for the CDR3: TGCGCCAGCAGCTTCCCAGCGGGGGCCTACAATGAGCAGTTCTTC.

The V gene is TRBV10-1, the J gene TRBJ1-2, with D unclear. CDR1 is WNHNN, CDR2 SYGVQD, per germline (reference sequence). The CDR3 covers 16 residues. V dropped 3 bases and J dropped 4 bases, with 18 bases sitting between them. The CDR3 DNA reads TGCGCCAGCAGTGAACCTCCTACAGCCCGCTGCTATGGCTACACCTTC. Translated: CASSEPPTARCYGYTF.

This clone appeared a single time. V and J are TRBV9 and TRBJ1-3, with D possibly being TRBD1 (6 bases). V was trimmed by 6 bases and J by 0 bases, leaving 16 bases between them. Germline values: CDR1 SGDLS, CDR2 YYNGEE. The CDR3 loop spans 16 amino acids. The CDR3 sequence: CASTPGTPISGNTIYF. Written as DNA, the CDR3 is TGTGCCAGCACCCCCGGGACACCTATCTCTGGAAACACCATATATTTT.

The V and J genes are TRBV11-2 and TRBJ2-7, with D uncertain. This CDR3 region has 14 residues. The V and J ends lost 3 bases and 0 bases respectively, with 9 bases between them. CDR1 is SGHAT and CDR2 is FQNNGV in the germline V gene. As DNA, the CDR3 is TGTGCCAGCAGCTTCGACACCTTCTCCTACGAGCAGTACTTC. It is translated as CASSFDTFSYEQYF. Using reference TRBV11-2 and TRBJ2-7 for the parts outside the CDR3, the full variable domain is EAGVAQSPRYKIIEKRQSVAFWCNPISGHATLYWYQQILGQGPKLLIQFQNNGVVDDSQLPKDRFSAERLKGVDSTLKIQPAKLEDSAVYLCASSFDTFSYEQYFGPGTRLTVT.

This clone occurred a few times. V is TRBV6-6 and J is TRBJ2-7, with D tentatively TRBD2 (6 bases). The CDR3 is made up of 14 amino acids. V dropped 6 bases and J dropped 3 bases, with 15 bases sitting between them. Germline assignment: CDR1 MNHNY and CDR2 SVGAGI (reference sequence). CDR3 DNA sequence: TGTGCCAGCAGAATTACCGGGAGCATCTACGAGCAGTACTTC. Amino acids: CASRITGSIYEQYF.

CDR3 in amino acids: CASTGGTYEQYF. In DNA, the CDR3 is TGTGCCAGCACGGGGGGTACCTACGAGCAGTACTTC. The chain joins TRBV25-1 to TRBJ2-7; 7 bases align to TRBD2. The V gene's germline CDR1 is MGHDK and CDR2 SYGVNS. The junction had 2 bases not matched to a gene; V was cut back by 7 bases and J by 2 bases. The CDR3 has 12 amino acids.

This CDR3 is CASSQARGTEAFF. Here the CDR3 DNA reads TGTGCCAGCAGCCAAGCCAGGGGAACTGAAGCTTTCTTT. V usage is TRBV3-1 (or the pseudogene TRBV3-2) and J usage is TRBJ1-1, with D perhaps TRBD1 (6 bases). CDR1 LGHDT and CDR2 YNNKEL come from the germline V gene (reference sequence). This CDR3 has 13 amino acids. The germline V and J ends were trimmed by 1 base and 5 bases, with 8 bases remaining between them.